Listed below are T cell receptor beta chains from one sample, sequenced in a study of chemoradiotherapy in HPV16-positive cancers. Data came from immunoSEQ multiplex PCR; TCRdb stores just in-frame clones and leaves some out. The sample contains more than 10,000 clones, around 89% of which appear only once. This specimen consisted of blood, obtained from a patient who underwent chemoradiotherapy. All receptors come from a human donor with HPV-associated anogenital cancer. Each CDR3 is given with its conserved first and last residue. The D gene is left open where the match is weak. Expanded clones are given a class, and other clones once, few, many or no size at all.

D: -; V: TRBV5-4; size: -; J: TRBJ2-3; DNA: TGTGCCAGCAGCTACCCTGGGGGAGATACGCAGTATTTT; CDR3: CASSYPGGDTQYF
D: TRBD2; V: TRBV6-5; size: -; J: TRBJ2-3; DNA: TGTGCCAGCGGGGGGGAGGAACATACGCAGTATTTT; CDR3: CASGGEEHTQYF
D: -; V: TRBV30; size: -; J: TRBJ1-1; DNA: TGTGCCTGGAGGGAGAACACTGAAGCTTTCTTT; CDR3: CAWRENTEAFF
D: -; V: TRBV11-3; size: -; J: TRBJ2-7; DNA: TGTGCCAGCAGCTTCGAGAGGCCGCCGGGGGAGCAGTACTTC; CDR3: CASSFERPPGEQYF
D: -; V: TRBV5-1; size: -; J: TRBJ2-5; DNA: TGCGCCAGCAGCTTGATGGCAGGGAGTCGAGAGACCCAGTACTTC; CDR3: CASSLMAGSRETQYF
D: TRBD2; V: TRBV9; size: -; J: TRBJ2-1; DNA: TGTGCCAGCAGCACCAGCGGGGTTTTATACAATGAGCAGTTCTTC; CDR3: CASSTSGVLYNEQFF
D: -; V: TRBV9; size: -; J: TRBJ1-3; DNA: TGTGCCAGCAGCGTAGGAGGGGGGGCGACCTCTGGAAACACCATATATTTT; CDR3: CASSVGGGATSGNTIYF
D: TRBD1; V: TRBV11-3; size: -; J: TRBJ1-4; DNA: TGTGCCAGCAGCTCGCAGGGGGCAACTAATGAAAAACTGTTTTTT; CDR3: CASSSQGATNEKLFF
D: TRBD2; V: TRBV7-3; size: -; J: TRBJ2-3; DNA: TGTGCCAGCAGCTCTAGCGGGGGCAGCACAGATACGCAGTATTTT; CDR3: CASSSSGGSTDTQYF
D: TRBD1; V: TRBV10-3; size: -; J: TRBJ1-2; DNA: TGTGCCATCAGTGGGGGACAGGGCCATGGCTACACCTTC; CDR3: CAISGGQGHGYTF
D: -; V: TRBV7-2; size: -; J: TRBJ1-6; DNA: TGTGCCAGCAGCTTAGTTGGTGTAACTAATTCACCCCTCCACTTT; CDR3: CASSLVGVTNSPLHF
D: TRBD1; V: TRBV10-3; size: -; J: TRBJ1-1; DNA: TGTGCCATCAACAACGGGACAGACACTGAAGCTTTCTTT; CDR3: CAINNGTDTEAFF
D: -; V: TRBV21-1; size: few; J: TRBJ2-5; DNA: TGTGCCTCCCGGGAGACCCAGTACTTC; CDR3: CASRETQYF
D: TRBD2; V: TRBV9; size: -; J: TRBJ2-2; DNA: TGTGCCAGCAGCGCCTTAGCGGGGGCCTCGAGGACCGGGGAGCTGTTTTTT; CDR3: CASSALAGASRTGELFF
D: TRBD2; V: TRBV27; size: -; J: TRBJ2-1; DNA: TGTGCCAGCAGTTTACGGCGGGGGGGCCTCGATGAGCAGTTCTTC; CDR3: CASSLRRGGLDEQFF
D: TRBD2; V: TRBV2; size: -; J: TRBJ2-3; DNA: TGTGCCAGGAGCCGCGGGGCTAGCGGGGTATTTCCTAGCACAGATACGCAGTATTTT; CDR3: CARSRGASGVFPSTDTQYF
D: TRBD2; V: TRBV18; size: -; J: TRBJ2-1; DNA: TGTGCCAGCTCACCCCCTTTTGCGGGGGGCCACAATGAGCAGTTCTTC; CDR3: CASSPPFAGGHNEQFF
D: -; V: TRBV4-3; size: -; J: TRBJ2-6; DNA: TGCGCCAGCAGCCAGGGACGGGCTGGGGCCAACGTCCTGACTTTC; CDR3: CASSQGRAGANVLTF
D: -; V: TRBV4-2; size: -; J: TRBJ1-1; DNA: TGTGCCAGCAGCCAAGATAATGGGTTTAACAGCGCGGCTTTCTTT; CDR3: CASSQDNGFNSAAFF
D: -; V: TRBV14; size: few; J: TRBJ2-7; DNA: TGTGCCAGCAGCCAAGACGCATACGAGCAGTACTTC; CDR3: CASSQDAYEQYF
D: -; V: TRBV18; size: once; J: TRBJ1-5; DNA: TGTGCCAGCTCACCAGGGTATAGCAATCAGCCCCAGCATTTT; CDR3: CASSPGYSNQPQHF
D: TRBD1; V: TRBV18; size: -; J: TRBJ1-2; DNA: TGTGCCAGCTCACCAGGACAGGGTCCTAACTATGGCTACACCTTC; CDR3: CASSPGQGPNYGYTF
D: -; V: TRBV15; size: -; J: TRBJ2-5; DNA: TGTGCCACGCGAGGGTCAGGCCAAGAGACCCAGTACTTC; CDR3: CATRGSGQETQYF
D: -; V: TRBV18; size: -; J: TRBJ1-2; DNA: TGTGCCAGCTCACCCGAGAAGGGGGGTAACTATGGCTACACCTTC; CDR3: CASSPEKGGNYGYTF
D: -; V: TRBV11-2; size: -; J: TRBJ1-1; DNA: TGTGCCAGCAGCTTAGCGGGACGCACTGAAGCTTTCTTT; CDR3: CASSLAGRTEAFF
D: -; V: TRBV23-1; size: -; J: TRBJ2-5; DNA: TGCGCCAGCAGTCAATATTCTTGGGAGGGGGCTCGGGAGACCCAGTACTTC; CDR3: CASSQYSWEGARETQYF
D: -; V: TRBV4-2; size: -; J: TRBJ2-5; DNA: TGTGCCAGCAGGGGATCGGGGAGTCAAGAGACCCAGTACTTC; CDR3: CASRGSGSQETQYF
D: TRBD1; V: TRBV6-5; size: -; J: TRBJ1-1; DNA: TGTGCCAGCAGCCGCGGGGACAGGATGTCCACTGAAGCTTTCTTT; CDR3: CASSRGDRMSTEAFF
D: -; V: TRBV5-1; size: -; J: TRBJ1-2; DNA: TGCGCCAGCAGCTTGCTGTCGTTGGCAGCTAACTATGGCTACACCTTC; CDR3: CASSLLSLAANYGYTF
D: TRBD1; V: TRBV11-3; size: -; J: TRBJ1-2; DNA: TGTGCCAGCAGTCGATCCGGGACAGGGGATGGCTACACCTTC; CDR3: CASSRSGTGDGYTF
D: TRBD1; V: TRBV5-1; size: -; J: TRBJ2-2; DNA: TGCGCCAGCAGCTTCCAGGGACAGCAAGCTACCGGGGAGCTGTTTTTT; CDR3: CASSFQGQQATGELFF
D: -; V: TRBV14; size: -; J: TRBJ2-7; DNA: TGTGCCAGCAGCCAAGTTCGGGGCAACTCCTACGAGCAGTACTTC; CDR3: CASSQVRGNSYEQYF
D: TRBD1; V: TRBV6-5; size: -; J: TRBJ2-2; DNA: TGTGCCAGCAGACGAGACAGGGGCGGCACCGGGGAGCTGTTTTTT; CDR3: CASRRDRGGTGELFF
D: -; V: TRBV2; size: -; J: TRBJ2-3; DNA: TGTGCCAGCACCCGGCGGGGCACAGATACGCAGTATTTT; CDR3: CASTRRGTDTQYF
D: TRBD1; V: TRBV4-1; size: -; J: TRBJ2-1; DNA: TGCGCCAGCAGCCAAAGCCGACAGGGGGGGAACAATGAGCAGTTCTTC; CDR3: CASSQSRQGGNNEQFF
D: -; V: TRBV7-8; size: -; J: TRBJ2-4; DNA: TGTGCCAGCAGCCCCCTAGTAGCCAAAAACATTCAGTACTTC; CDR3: CASSPLVAKNIQYF
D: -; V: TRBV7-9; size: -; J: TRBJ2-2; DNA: TGTGCCAGCAGTTTCAGCCAAGCAACCGGGGAGCTGTTTTTT; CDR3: CASSFSQATGELFF
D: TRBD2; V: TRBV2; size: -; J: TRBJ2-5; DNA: TGTGCCAGCACTACTAGCGGGGGGGATAGAGAGACCCAGTACTTC; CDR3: CASTTSGGDRETQYF
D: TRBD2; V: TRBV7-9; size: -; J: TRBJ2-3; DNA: TGTGCCAGCAGCTTAGAAGGCGGGGGGGCCATAGATACGCAGTATTTT; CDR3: CASSLEGGGAIDTQYF
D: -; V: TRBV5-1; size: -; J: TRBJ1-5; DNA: TGCGCCAGCAGCTTGGCCCCGTGGAGTCAGCCCCAGCATTTT; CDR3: CASSLAPWSQPQHF
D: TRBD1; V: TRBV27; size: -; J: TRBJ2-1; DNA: TGTGCCAGCAGACCGGACAGGAGGAACAATGAGCAGTTCTTC; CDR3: CASRPDRRNNEQFF
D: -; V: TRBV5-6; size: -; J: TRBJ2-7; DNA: TGTGCCAGCAGTAGATCTTCCGGATGGTCAGGCGGATCCTACGAGCAGTACTTC; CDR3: CASSRSSGWSGGSYEQYF
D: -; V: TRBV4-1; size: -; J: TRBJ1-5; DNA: TGCGCCAGCAGCCCTCAGGGCCCTAGCAATCAGCCCCAGCATTTT; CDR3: CASSPQGPSNQPQHF
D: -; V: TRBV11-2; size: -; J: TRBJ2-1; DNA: TGTGCCAGCAGCTTACGTGGTCCGAGCTCCTACAATGAGCAGTTCTTC; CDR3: CASSLRGPSSYNEQFF